A selection of T cell receptor beta chains follows, all from one sample in a study of T-cell reconstitution after alpha-beta-depleted transplantation in children. In TCRdb, the PCR reads were re-called with MiXCR into one record per CDR3 protein. The sample has 250,000 to 400,000 distinct CDR3 sequences, over 20% seen once. The sample here was PBMCs, mostly from graft donor cells, taken 180 days after TCRalphabeta/CD19-depleted stem cell transplant. All receptors come from a male patient under 18 who had a stem cell transplant for acute lymphoblastic leukemia, so the T cells may come from the graft donor. Both conserved end residues are part of each CDR3. D genes are given only for firm matches. The size entry is marked missing in some rows and otherwise reads once, few, many or a size class.

clone_size	v_call	d_call	j_call	cdr3_nt	cdr3_aa
few	TRBV28	TRBD1	TRBJ2-2	TGTGCCAGCAACTACCCAGGGGGCACCGGGGAGCTGTTTTTT	CASNYPGGTGELFF
-	TRBV19	TRBD2	TRBJ2-1	TGTGCCAGTGTCTACAGCGGGAACAATGAGCAGTTCTTC	CASVYSGNNEQFF
-	TRBV7-9	TRBD1	TRBJ2-5	TGTGCCAGCAGCTTAGGTGGACAGGGTAGAGAGACCCAGTACTTC	CASSLGGQGRETQYF
-	TRBV5-1	TRBD1	TRBJ2-5	TGCGCCAGCAGCTCTTCGGACAGGATTTTACAAGAGACCCAGTACTTC	CASSSSDRILQETQYF
-	TRBV24-1	TRBD1	TRBJ2-7	TGTGCCACCAGCGGGACAGGGGCATACGAGCAGTACTTC	CATSGTGAYEQYF
few	TRBV5-4	-	TRBJ2-3	TGTGCCAGCAGCTTGCCCGGGGCGCTCACAGATACGCAGTATTTT	CASSLPGALTDTQYF
once	TRBV12-5	TRBD1	TRBJ2-3	TGTGCTAGTGGTCTCAACAGGGGACAGGCAGATACGCAGTATTTT	CASGLNRGQADTQYF
-	TRBV5-1	-	TRBJ2-7	TGCGCCAGCAGCGCGGGGACAGTCCACGAGCAGTACTTC	CASSAGTVHEQYF
-	TRBV7-9	-	TRBJ2-1	TGTGCCAGCAGCTTATGGCTGTTCAATGAGCAGTTCTTC	CASSLWLFNEQFF
-	TRBV19	TRBD1	TRBJ2-3	TGTGCCAGTAGTATTAAGGGGACAGGGAGCACAGATACGCAGTATTTT	CASSIKGTGSTDTQYF
-	TRBV6-6	-	TRBJ2-7	TGTGCCAGCAGTAGTGCCCGAACCTACGAGCAGTACTTC	CASSSARTYEQYF
-	TRBV6-2/TRBV6-3	TRBD2	TRBJ2-7	TGTGCCAGCAGTCGGACTAGCGGCTACGAGCAGTACTTC	CASSRTSGYEQYF
-	TRBV10-3	TRBD2	TRBJ2-2	TGTGCCATCAGGTCACTAGCGGGAACAGGAATCGGGGAGCTGTTTTTT	CAIRSLAGTGIGELFF
few	TRBV25-1	TRBD2	TRBJ2-7	TGTGCCAGCAGTGACCAGGGACTAGCGGGGGCCTACGAGCAGTACTTC	CASSDQGLAGAYEQYF
many	TRBV3-1	-	TRBJ2-3	TGTGCCAGCAGCCTTGGGACCCGTCAAGTTGGAACGCAGTATTTT	CASSLGTRQVGTQYF
few	TRBV11-2	-	TRBJ2-1	TGTGCCAGCGGGAGAGCCTATGGCAATGAGCAGTTCTTC	CASGRAYGNEQFF
-	TRBV25-1	-	TRBJ1-5	TGTGCCAGCAGTGAATTCAACGTGGGTCAGCCCCAGCATTTT	CASSEFNVGQPQHF
-	TRBV10-3	TRBD1	TRBJ2-7	TGTGCCATCGGAAGGACAGGGGTATCCTACGAGCAGTACTTC	CAIGRTGVSYEQYF
-	TRBV20-1	-	TRBJ2-5	TGCAGTGCCAGCTACCGAAAGACCCAGTACTTC	CSASYRKTQYF
-	TRBV7-8	TRBD1	TRBJ1-1	TGTGCCAGCAGCGCACGGGACAGACGTGAAGCTTTCTTT	CASSARDRREAFF
-	TRBV20-1	TRBD2	TRBJ2-7	TGCAGTGCTATTTCAAGCGGGAGGCCCTCCTACGAGCAGTACTTC	CSAISSGRPSYEQYF
-	TRBV15	TRBD1	TRBJ2-7	TGTGCCACCAGCTTGCGGACAGGGATTTATAACGAGCAGTACTTC	CATSLRTGIYNEQYF
-	TRBV28	TRBD2	TRBJ2-1	TGTGCCAGCAGTTTATTAGGGAGGGCCGGGGAGAATGAGCAGTTCTTC	CASSLLGRAGENEQFF
-	TRBV20-1	-	TRBJ2-7	TGCAGTGCGGCCAAGGGGGGGGAGCAGTACTTC	CSAAKGGEQYF
-	TRBV18	-	TRBJ2-2	TGTGCCAGCTCACCAAGGGCCGGGGAGCTGTTTTTT	CASSPRAGELFF
-	TRBV27	-	TRBJ2-2	TGTGCCAGCAAAGTTTTAGCAAATTCCAGGGCAGGGAGGACCGGGGAGCTGTTTTTT	CASKVLANSRAGRTGELFF
few	TRBV9	-	TRBJ2-5	TGTGCCAGCAGCGAAGGCACGGAGGTGGAGACCCAGTACTTC	CASSEGTEVETQYF
few	TRBV20-1	TRBD2	TRBJ2-4	TGCAGTGCTAGTCTAGGAGCGGGAGCACTTATGGCCAAAAACATTCAGTACTTC	CSASLGAGALMAKNIQYF
-	TRBV29-1	TRBD2	TRBJ2-5	TGCAGCGTCCGCATGTTACTTGGGACTAGCGGCCAACAAGAGACCCAGTACTTC	CSVRMLLGTSGQQETQYF
many	TRBV5-1	TRBD2	TRBJ2-1	TGCGCCAGCAGCTTAGGCGGGGGGATGAATGAGCAGTTCTTC	CASSLGGGMNEQFF
-	TRBV7-2	-	TRBJ1-6	TGTGCCAGCAGCGGCAGGGTTGTCAATTCACCCCTCCACTTT	CASSGRVVNSPLHF
few	TRBV5-1	TRBD2	TRBJ2-7	TGCGCCAGCAGCTTGGTGGGGCGGGAGGTCTACGAGCAGTACTTC	CASSLVGREVYEQYF
-	TRBV6-1	-	TRBJ2-7	TGTGCCAGCAGAGCAGGACTGACGGGCGAGCAGTACTTC	CASRAGLTGEQYF
-	TRBV29-1	-	TRBJ2-7	TGCAGCGTTGAAAAGTACCCGGGCAGGGGAAGCTCCTACGAGCAGTACTTC	CSVEKYPGRGSSYEQYF
many	TRBV5-1	-	TRBJ2-3	TGCGCCAGCAGCTCTGACAGTCCAGATACGCAGTATTTT	CASSSDSPDTQYF
few	TRBV5-1	-	TRBJ2-7	TGCGCCAGCAGCTTGGGAGTGGGAACGGTAAGCTCCTACGAGCAGTACTTC	CASSLGVGTVSSYEQYF
-	TRBV20-1	TRBD1	TRBJ1-5	TGCAGTGCTGGAAAACTCCTCACAGGGGGGCCTCAGCCCCAGCATTTT	CSAGKLLTGGPQPQHF
few	TRBV29-1	-	TRBJ1-1	TGCAGCGTTGAAGACAGGGGCTATTATGAAGCTTTCTTT	CSVEDRGYYEAFF
few	TRBV10-1	-	TRBJ2-5	TGCGCCAGCAGTGAGATGAGGGAAAGGGAGACCCAGTACTTC	CASSEMRERETQYF
-	TRBV7-9	-	TRBJ2-7	TGTGCCAGCAGCTTAGGGCAGGCCAGCTCCTACGAGCAGTACTTC	CASSLGQASSYEQYF
-	TRBV7-9	-	TRBJ2-7	TGTGCCAGCACCCCTAGCCCGGGGAGTGGGCCCTACGAGCAGTACTTC	CASTPSPGSGPYEQYF